This TCR beta chain was captured by sequencing in a study of cytomegalovirus exposure and HLA in healthy donors. Across the whole study: Early released data had 80 million or so unique TCRs, all coming from HLA-typed donors. Whole-study findings and limits: Later analysis demonstrated an association between a missense DCLRE1C variant and TCR beta V- and J-gene trimming. In all likelihood, a cluster of highly shared sequence variants was a sequencing artifact.

Worth noting for this clone: No antigen is known for it.

Vbeta (60) and Jbeta (13) primers were used in the PCR. The table came from immunoSEQ multiplex PCR; TCRdb's copy has only in-frame clones and leaves some out. This table holds some 130,000 clones, approximately 85% found once. V lost 5 bases, J lost 7 bases, and 6 bases stayed unmatched. This CDR3 contains 15 residues. Germline CDR1 and CDR2: MDHEN and SYDVKM. Among the donors, all were healthy bone marrow donors. This TCR came from a male donor in good health and CMV-seropositive. This chain joins TRBV28 and TRBJ2-1; 12 positions agree with TRBD2. Material for sequencing was PBMCs. The CDR3 sequence is CASSRTSGNVNEQFF. The CDR3 nucleotides read TGTGCCAGCAGTCGGACTAGCGGGAATGTGAATGAGCAGTTCTTC.